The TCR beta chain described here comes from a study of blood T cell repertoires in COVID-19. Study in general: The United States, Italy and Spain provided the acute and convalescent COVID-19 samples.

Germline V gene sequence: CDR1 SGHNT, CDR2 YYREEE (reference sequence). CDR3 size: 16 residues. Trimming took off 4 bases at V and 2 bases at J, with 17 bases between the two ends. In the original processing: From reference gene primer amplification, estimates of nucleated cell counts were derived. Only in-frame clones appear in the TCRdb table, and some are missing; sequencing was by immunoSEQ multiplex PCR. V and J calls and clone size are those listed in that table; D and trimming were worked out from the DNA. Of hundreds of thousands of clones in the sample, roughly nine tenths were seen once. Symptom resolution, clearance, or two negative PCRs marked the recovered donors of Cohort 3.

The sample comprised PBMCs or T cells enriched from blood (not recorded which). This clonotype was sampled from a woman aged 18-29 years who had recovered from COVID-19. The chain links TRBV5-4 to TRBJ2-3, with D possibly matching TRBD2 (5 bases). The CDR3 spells CASSLSRGSFTDTQYF. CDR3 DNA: TGTGCCAGCAGCCTGTCCCGGGGAAGTTTCACAGATACGCAGTATTTT. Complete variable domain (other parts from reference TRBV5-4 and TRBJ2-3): ETGVTQSPTHLIKTRGQQVTLRCSSQSGHNTVSWYQQALGQGPQFIFQYYREEENGRGNFPPRFSGLQFPNYSSELNVNALELDDSALYLCASSLSRGSFTDTQYFGPGTRLTVL.